The entry below gives a single TCR beta chain sequence along with its context. Profiling relied on immunoSEQ multiplex PCR, and the TCRdb table lists in-frame clones only, not all of them. Of approximately 360,000 clones listed, about 83% are singletons. These data belong to a study of Ad26.COV2.S vaccination and SARS-CoV-2 variants. Treatment indicated: some 20 received Ad26.COV2.S at low or high dose, single or two shots; roughly five received placebo; per-sample allocation not given. Collection of the samples took place on day 63 after the first injection of vaccine or placebo. There are 18 residues in the CDR3. Germline V gene data show CDR1 as LGHNA and CDR2 as YSLEER. V gave up 0 bases and J gave up 5 bases, with 19 bases separating them.

This TCR was sampled from a person aged 18-65 years who received the Ad26.COV2.S COVID-19 vaccine or a placebo. The chain joins TRBV4-3 to TRBJ1-4, with D tentatively TRBD1 (6 bases). The sequencing here drew on peripheral blood, taken in a trial of Ad26.COV2.S vaccine versus placebo. The CDR3 is CASSQDRARGRFNEKLFF. The CDR3 nucleotides are TGCGCCAGCAGCCAAGATCGGGCCAGGGGTCGTTTCAATGAAAAACTGTTTTTT.